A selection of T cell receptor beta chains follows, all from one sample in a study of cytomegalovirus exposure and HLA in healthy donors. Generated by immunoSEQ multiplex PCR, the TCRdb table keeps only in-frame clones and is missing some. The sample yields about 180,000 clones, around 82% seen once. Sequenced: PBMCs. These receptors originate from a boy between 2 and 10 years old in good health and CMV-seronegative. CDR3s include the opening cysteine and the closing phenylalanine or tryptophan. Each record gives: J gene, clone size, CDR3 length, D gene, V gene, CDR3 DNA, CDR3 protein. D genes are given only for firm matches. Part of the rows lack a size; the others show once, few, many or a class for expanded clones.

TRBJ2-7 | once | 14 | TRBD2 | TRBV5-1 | TGCGCCAGCAGCTTGGGGGACTACTCCTACGAGCAGTACTTC | CASSLGDYSYEQYF
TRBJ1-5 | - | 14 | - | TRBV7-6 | TGTGCCAGCAGCTTCGGGGGGCGCGATCAGCCCCAGCATTTT | CASSFGGRDQPQHF
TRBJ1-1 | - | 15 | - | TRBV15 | TGTGCCACCAGCAGAGATTACGAGAGTCGTACTGAAGCTTTCTTT | CATSRDYESRTEAFF
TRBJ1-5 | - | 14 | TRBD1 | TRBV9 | TGTGCCAGCAGCCTCGGAGGGGGCGTTCAGCCCCAGCATTTT | CASSLGGGVQPQHF
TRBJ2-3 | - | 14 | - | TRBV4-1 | TGCGCCAGCAGCCAAGATACTAGTACAGATACGCAGTATTTT | CASSQDTSTDTQYF
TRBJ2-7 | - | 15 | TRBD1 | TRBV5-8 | TGTGCCAGCAGACCGACGGGACAGGGAACCTACGAGCAGTACTTC | CASRPTGQGTYEQYF
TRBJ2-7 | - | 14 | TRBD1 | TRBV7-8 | TGTGCCAGCAGCTCCGGACAGGGGTTCCACGAGCAGTACTTC | CASSSGQGFHEQYF
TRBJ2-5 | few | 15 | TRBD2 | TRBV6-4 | TGTGCCAGCAGTGACTCAGCGGGAGGGCCAGAGACCCAGTACTTC | CASSDSAGGPETQYF
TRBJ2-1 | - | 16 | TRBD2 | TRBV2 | TGTGCCAGCAGTGAAGAGGTTAGCGGGAGCGGGAATGAGCAGTTCTTC | CASSEEVSGSGNEQFF
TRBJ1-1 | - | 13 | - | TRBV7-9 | TGTGCCAGCAACCCGACAGGACGATCCGAAGCTTTCTTT | CASNPTGRSEAFF
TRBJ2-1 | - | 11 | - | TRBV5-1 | TGCGCCAGCAGCATGCCAGGTGAGCAGTTCTTC | CASSMPGEQFF
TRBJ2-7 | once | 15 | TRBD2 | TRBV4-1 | TGCGCCAGCAGCCTCCTAGCGGGGGGCTCCTACGAGCAGTACTTC | CASSLLAGGSYEQYF
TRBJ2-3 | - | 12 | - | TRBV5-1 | TGCGCCAGCAGCTTGGAGGGGGATACGCAGTATTTT | CASSLEGDTQYF
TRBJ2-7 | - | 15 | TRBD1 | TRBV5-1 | TGCGCCAGCAGCATATCACCGGGACAGGGACTCGAGCAGTACTTC | CASSISPGQGLEQYF
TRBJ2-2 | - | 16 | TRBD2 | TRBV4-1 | TGCGCCAGCAGCAACCGTGGGCTAGCGGGCACCGGGGAGCTGTTTTTT | CASSNRGLAGTGELFF
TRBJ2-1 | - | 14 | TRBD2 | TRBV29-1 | TGCAGCGTCTACTCGGGACTAGGGGACAATGAGCAGTTCTTC | CSVYSGLGDNEQFF
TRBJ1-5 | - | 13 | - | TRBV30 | TGTGCCTGGAGTGTGCGGGGGGGGACGCCCCAGCATTTT | CAWSVRGGTPQHF
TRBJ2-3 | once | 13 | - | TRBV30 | TGTGCCTCCGCAGGGTGGGGCACAGATACGCAGTATTTT | CASAGWGTDTQYF
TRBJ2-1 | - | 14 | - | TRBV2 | TGTGCCAGCAGTGAACGGCTAGCTGGAAATGAGCAGTTCTTC | CASSERLAGNEQFF
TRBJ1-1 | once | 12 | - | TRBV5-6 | TGTGCCAGCAGCTTGACTCCCACTGAAGCTTTCTTT | CASSLTPTEAFF
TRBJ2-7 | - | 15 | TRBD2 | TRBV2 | TGTGCCAGCAGTAGCGGGAGGCTGAGTCTCTACGAGCAGTACTTC | CASSSGRLSLYEQYF
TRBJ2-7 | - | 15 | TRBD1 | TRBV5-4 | TGTGCCAGCAGCCTATCAAGGACAGGGCCTCGCGAGCAGTACTTC | CASSLSRTGPREQYF
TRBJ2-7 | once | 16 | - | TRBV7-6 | TGTGCCAGCAGCTTAGAACTGCTAGCGAGACCCTACGAGCAGTACTTC | CASSLELLARPYEQYF
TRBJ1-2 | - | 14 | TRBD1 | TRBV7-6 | TGTGCCAGCAGCCCGAACAGGGGTGGTTATGGCTACACCTTC | CASSPNRGGYGYTF
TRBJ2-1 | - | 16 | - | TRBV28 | TGTGCCAGCAGTTTCACCGCGGGTCGCTCCTACAATGAGCAGTTCTTC | CASSFTAGRSYNEQFF
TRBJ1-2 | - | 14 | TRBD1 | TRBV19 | TGTGCCAGTAGTAAGCCGGGGGACAGGGTTCGTCCCACCTTC | CASSKPGDRVRPTF
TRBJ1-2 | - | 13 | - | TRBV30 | TGTGCCTGGAGGCCGGGGAGGATCTATGGCTACACCTTC | CAWRPGRIYGYTF
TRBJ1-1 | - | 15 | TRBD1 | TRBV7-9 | TGTGCCAGCAGCTTAGGGACAGGGAGGAACACTGAAGCTTTCTTT | CASSLGTGRNTEAFF
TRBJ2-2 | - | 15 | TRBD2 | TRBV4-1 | TGCGCCAGCAGCCAAGATCCGGGAGGCACCGGGGAGCTGTTTTTT | CASSQDPGGTGELFF
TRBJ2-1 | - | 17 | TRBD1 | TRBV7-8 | TGTGCCAGCAGCTTATCAAGGGGGCCCGTATCCTACAATGAGCAGTTCTTC | CASSLSRGPVSYNEQFF
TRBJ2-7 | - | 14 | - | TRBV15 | TGTGCCACCGCGGGGGCGTCCGGCTCCTACGAGCAGTACTTC | CATAGASGSYEQYF
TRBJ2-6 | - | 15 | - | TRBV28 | TGTGCCAGCAGTCGACTAGTCACGGGGGCCAACGTCCTGACTTTC | CASSRLVTGANVLTF
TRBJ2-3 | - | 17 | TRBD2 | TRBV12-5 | TGTGCTAGTGGTTTCTCAGCCCTAGCGGAGGTATCAGATACGCAGTATTTT | CASGFSALAEVSDTQYF
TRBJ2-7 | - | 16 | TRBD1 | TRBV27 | TGTGCCAGCAGTCATCGGACAGGGGAAAGCTCCTACGAGCAGTACTTC | CASSHRTGESSYEQYF
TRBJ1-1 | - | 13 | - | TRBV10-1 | TGCGCCAGCAGTGCCTCTGGGGGGACGCGAGCTTTCTTT | CASSASGGTRAFF
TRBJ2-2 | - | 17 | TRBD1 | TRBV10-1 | TGCGCCAGCAGTGAGTCGAACAGGGGTGAGGACACCGGGGAGCTGTTTTTT | CASSESNRGEDTGELFF